The clone carrying this TCR beta chain has ten or more counts. Its antigen is unidentified. This sample was taken from a study of CD8 T cells in ankylosing spondylitis. The CDR3 has 15 residues. Germline values: CDR1 SGDLS, CDR2 YYNGEE. The ends were cut back, 4 bases at V and 1 base at J, with 14 bases in the middle. Whole-study results and caveats: The clones that were linked to disease were reported to be significantly enriched in matched synovial fluid samples from ankylosing spondylitis patients. Characteristic of ankylosing spondylitis blood, it appeared, was a TCR beta motif comprising several highly homologous variants.

The authors made TCR beta libraries by quantitative 5'-RACE with molecular barcodes. TCRdb re-called the 5' RACE reads through MiXCR, storing one row per CDR3 protein. The data show about 35,000 distinct CDR3 sequences, over 2.5% seen once. The sequencing input was blood, either unsorted or a sorted T cell fraction (not recorded which). The V gene is TRBV9, the J gene TRBJ1-1, with D tentatively TRBD1 (5 bases). The sequence derives from a male donor with ankylosing spondylitis or in good health (not recorded which). CDR3 nucleotide sequence: TGTGCCAGCAGCTTCTCGGGGGGGGGGAACACTGAAGCTTTCTTT. Translated: CASSFSGGGNTEAFF.